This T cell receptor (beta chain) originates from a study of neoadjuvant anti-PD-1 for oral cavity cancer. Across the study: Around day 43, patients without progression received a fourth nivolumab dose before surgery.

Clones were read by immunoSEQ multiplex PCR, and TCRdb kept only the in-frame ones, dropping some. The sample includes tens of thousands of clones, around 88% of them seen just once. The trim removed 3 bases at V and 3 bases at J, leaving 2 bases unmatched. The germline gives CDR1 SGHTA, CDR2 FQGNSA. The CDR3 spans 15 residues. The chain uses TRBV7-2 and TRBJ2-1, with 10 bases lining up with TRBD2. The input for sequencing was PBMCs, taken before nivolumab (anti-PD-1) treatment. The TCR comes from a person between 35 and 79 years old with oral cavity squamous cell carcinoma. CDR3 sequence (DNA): TGTGCCAGCAGCTTCGGACTAGCGGACTACAATGAGCAGTTCTTC. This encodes CASSFGLADYNEQFF.